A selection of T cell receptor beta chains follows, all from one sample in a study of T-cell memory formation after mild COVID-19. Each CDR3 protein gets one entry after TCRdb re-called the 5' RACE reads with MiXCR. The sample has roughly 500,000 distinct CDR3 sequences, 20% seen once. Sequencing was performed on PBMCs or a T cell subset sorted from them (not recorded which). These receptors were obtained from an adult woman who had mild COVID-19 (a few samples of this study predate the infection). Cell type and time point are not known. Each CDR3 is given with its conserved first and last residue. D genes are given only for firm matches. Only part of the rows carry a size: once, few, many, or a class if the clone is expanded.

J gene | D gene | clone size | V gene | CDR3 protein | CDR3 DNA
TRBJ2-7 | TRBD1 | few | TRBV27 | CASSFGTGNTYEQYF | TGTGCCAGCAGTTTTGGGACAGGGAATACCTACGAGCAGTACTTC
TRBJ2-1 | . | . | TRBV24-1 | CATSDLWVNEQFF | TGTGCCACCAGTGATTTGTGGGTCAATGAGCAGTTCTTC
TRBJ2-4 | TRBD1 | few | TRBV20-1 | CSAQGQGGLLAKNIQYF | TGCAGTGCTCAGGGACAGGGGGGCCTTTTAGCCAAAAACATTCAGTACTTC
TRBJ2-7 | TRBD1 | . | TRBV20-1 | CSARKTGIDEQYF | TGCAGTGCTAGAAAGACAGGGATCGACGAGCAGTACTTC
TRBJ2-2 | . | . | TRBV12-3/TRBV12-4 | CASSPRGHTGELFF | TGTGCCAGCAGTCCCCGGGGTCACACCGGGGAGCTGTTTTTT
TRBJ2-1 | . | . | TRBV7-9 | CASRPPRTDNEQFF | TGTGCCAGCCGGCCCCCTCGAACCGACAATGAGCAGTTCTTC
TRBJ2-2 | . | few | TRBV24-1 | CATSAYGGTGELFF | TGTGCCACCAGCGCGTACGGGGGCACCGGGGAGCTGTTTTTT
TRBJ2-7 | TRBD2 | many | TRBV20-1 | CSARSASGRTYEQYF | TGCAGTGCTAGAAGTGCTAGCGGGAGAACTTACGAGCAGTACTTC
TRBJ2-2 | . | few | TRBV27 | CASSLLGTWGNTGELFF | TGTGCCAGCAGTTTATTAGGGACGTGGGGGAACACCGGGGAGCTGTTTTTT
TRBJ1-5 | TRBD1 | . | TRBV7-8 | CASSLRTGWPNQPQHF | TGTGCCAGCAGCCTACGGACAGGGTGGCCCAATCAGCCCCAGCATTTT
TRBJ1-1 | TRBD1 | . | TRBV12-5 | CASGLAGTGNSEAFF | TGTGCTAGTGGTTTGGCCGGGACAGGGAACTCTGAAGCTTTCTTT
TRBJ2-4 | . | few | TRBV14 | CASSQGGLAKNIQYF | TGTGCCAGCAGCCAAGGGGGACTAGCCAAAAACATTCAGTACTTC
TRBJ2-2 | TRBD1 | many | TRBV4-1 | CASSPTGALANTGELFF | TGCGCCAGCAGCCCGACAGGGGCTCTCGCGAACACCGGGGAGCTGTTTTTT
TRBJ2-2 | . | . | TRBV7-6 | CASSLAPILVGGAGELFF | TGTGCCAGCAGCTTAGCACCGATTTTGGTGGGCGGAGCCGGGGAGCTGTTTTTT
TRBJ1-2 | TRBD1 | . | TRBV5-1 | CASSMGQRYGYTF | TGCGCCAGCAGCATGGGACAGAGGTATGGCTACACCTTC
TRBJ2-7 | . | . | TRBV18 | CASSPRQGRSYEQYF | TGTGCCAGCTCACCAAGGCAGGGGCGCTCCTACGAGCAGTACTTC
TRBJ1-2 | . | once | TRBV10-3 | CAISERGKDYGYTF | TGTGCCATCAGTGAACGGGGGAAGGACTATGGCTACACCTTC
TRBJ2-3 | TRBD2 | . | TRBV4-2 | CASSQVEAGVGTDTQYF | TGTGCCAGCAGCCAAGTTGAGGCGGGAGTAGGGACAGATACGCAGTATTTT
TRBJ1-1 | TRBD1 | few | TRBV20-1 | CSARGDQGAEAFF | TGCAGTGCTAGAGGGGATCAGGGGGCTGAAGCTTTCTTT
TRBJ2-3 | TRBD2 | . | TRBV7-9 | CASSTGASGIRTDTQYF | TGTGCCAGCAGCACGGGGGCTAGCGGGATAAGAACAGATACGCAGTATTTT
TRBJ1-1 | . | few | TRBV28 | CASSSGGSGLNTEAFF | TGTGCCAGCAGCTCCGGGGGTTCAGGGCTGAACACTGAAGCTTTCTTT
TRBJ2-5 | . | few | TRBV7-9 | CASSAPLARETQYF | TGTGCCAGCAGCGCGCCCCTAGCCCGGGAGACCCAGTACTTC
TRBJ2-4 | TRBD1 | many | TRBV7-2 | CASSSFTGGNIQYF | TGTGCCAGCAGCTCATTTACAGGGGGTAACATTCAGTACTTC
TRBJ2-1 | TRBD2 | few | TRBV7-3 | CASSSLAGFKDEQFF | TGTGCCAGCAGCTCCTTAGCGGGATTCAAGGATGAGCAGTTCTTC
TRBJ2-7 | . | . | TRBV5-4 | CASSLENANEQYF | TGTGCCAGCAGCTTGGAGAACGCTAACGAGCAGTACTTC
TRBJ2-5 | . | . | TRBV5-1 | CASSLAGISETQYF | TGCGCCAGCAGCTTGGCTGGCATCAGCGAGACCCAGTACTTC
TRBJ2-1 | TRBD2 | . | TRBV7-6 | CASSSGTSGPSYNEQFF | TGTGCCAGCAGCTCCGGGACTAGCGGCCCCTCCTACAATGAGCAGTTCTTC
TRBJ2-7 | TRBD1 | few | TRBV4-1 | CASSLGQPRGSYEQYF | TGCGCCAGCAGCCTGGGACAGCCACGGGGCTCCTACGAGCAGTACTTC
TRBJ2-5 | . | . | TRBV6-2/TRBV6-3 | CASMPDSQETQYF | TGTGCCAGCATGCCGGACAGTCAAGAGACCCAGTACTTC
TRBJ2-3 | TRBD1 | . | TRBV12-3/TRBV12-4 | CASSLGLRDRGLF | TGTGCCAGCAGTTTAGGACTCCGGGACAGGGGCCTTTTT
TRBJ2-3 | . | . | TRBV9 | CASSSRREAPSTDTQYF | TGTGCCAGCAGCTCCAGGAGGGAGGCGCCTAGCACAGATACGCAGTATTTT
TRBJ1-2 | TRBD1 | many | TRBV7-9 | CASSPVVGQGYGYTF | TGTGCCAGCAGCCCCGTCGTGGGACAGGGGTATGGCTACACCTTC
TRBJ2-1 | . | . | TRBV15 | CATSKHDNEQFF | TGTGCCACCAGCAAGCACGACAATGAGCAGTTCTTC
TRBJ1-3 | . | . | TRBV12-3/TRBV12-4 | CASSLGPVGGNTIYF | TGTGCCAGCAGTTTAGGCCCTGTCGGCGGAAACACCATATATTTT
TRBJ2-7 | . | . | TRBV20-1 | CSAKRPVSTYEQYF | TGCAGTGCAAAGAGACCCGTGTCCACCTACGAGCAGTACTTC
TRBJ2-3 | TRBD2 | . | TRBV20-1 | CSAKNSGQQDTQYF | TGCAGTGCAAAAAATAGCGGGCAGCAAGATACGCAGTATTTT
TRBJ2-7 | . | . | TRBV5-1 | CASSLAGSEQGWSSYEQYF | TGCGCCAGCAGCTTGGCCGGGTCGGAACAGGGCTGGAGCTCCTACGAGCAGTACTTC
TRBJ2-2 | TRBD2 | . | TRBV5-1 | CASSLLLAGNTGELFF | TGCGCCAGCAGCTTGTTACTAGCGGGGAACACCGGGGAGCTGTTTTTT
TRBJ1-2 | . | . | TRBV6-6 | CASSYTYGYTF | TGTGCCAGCAGTTACACCTATGGCTACACCTTC
TRBJ1-2 | TRBD1 | few | TRBV4-2 | CASTRQGEDNYGYTF | TGTGCCAGCACCAGACAGGGGGAGGATAACTATGGCTACACCTTC
TRBJ2-3 | . | . | TRBV5-1 | CASSLAPAGGTQYF | TGCGCCAGCAGCTTGGCGCCAGCCGGGGGTACGCAGTATTTT
TRBJ2-2 | . | . | TRBV9 | CASSVEAAAATGELFF | TGTGCCAGCAGCGTAGAGGCGGCGGCAGCCACCGGGGAGCTGTTTTTT
TRBJ2-6 | TRBD1 | . | TRBV2 | CASRAGTGVAGANVLTF | TGTGCCAGCAGAGCCGGGACAGGGGTTGCTGGGGCCAACGTCCTGACTTTC
TRBJ2-3 | . | few | TRBV29-1 | CSVLQGPTDTQYF | TGCAGCGTGTTACAGGGCCCCACAGATACGCAGTATTTT
TRBJ1-5 | . | . | TRBV7-2 | CASSLPQEPQHF | TGTGCCAGCAGCCTTCCACAGGAGCCCCAGCATTTT
TRBJ2-2 | TRBD1 | . | TRBV5-1 | CASSLHDRVGELFF | TGCGCCAGCAGCTTACATGACAGGGTCGGGGAGCTGTTTTTT
TRBJ1-5 | . | . | TRBV24-1 | CATSDSTRGYGNQPQHF | TGTGCCACCAGTGATTCCACTAGGGGATATGGCAATCAGCCCCAGCATTTT
TRBJ1-5 | . | few | TRBV6-5 | CASSPLPDNSNQPQHF | TGTGCCAGCAGTCCCTTGCCCGACAACTCCAATCAGCCCCAGCATTTT
TRBJ1-1 | . | few | TRBV12-3/TRBV12-4 | CASTKGPGMNTEAFF | TGTGCCAGCACCAAAGGGCCGGGGATGAACACTGAAGCTTTCTTT
TRBJ2-7 | TRBD2 | . | TRBV7-9 | CASSLSRGLAVSYEQYF | TGTGCCAGCAGCTTGTCGAGAGGACTAGCCGTGAGTTACGAGCAGTACTTC
TRBJ2-1 | TRBD2 | . | TRBV6-2/TRBV6-3 | CASSYSAGGYNEQFF | TGTGCCAGCAGTTACTCTGCGGGAGGGTACAATGAGCAGTTCTTC
TRBJ2-1 | TRBD2 | . | TRBV7-2 | CASSLAWLAGVGNEQFF | TGTGCCAGCAGCTTAGCGTGGCTAGCGGGAGTGGGCAATGAGCAGTTCTTC
TRBJ2-7 | . | . | TRBV4-2 | CASSRNRVAHEQYF | TGTGCCAGCAGCCGTAACAGGGTGGCCCACGAGCAGTACTTC
TRBJ2-1 | . | few | TRBV6-1 | CASSESSTYNEQFF | TGTGCCAGCAGTGAGAGCTCTACGTACAATGAGCAGTTCTTC
TRBJ2-5 | . | few | TRBV18 | CASSPPKATPQETQYF | TGTGCCAGCTCACCGCCCAAGGCCACGCCTCAAGAGACCCAGTACTTC